This TCR beta chain was documented in a study of blood T cell repertoires in COVID-19. The wider study: Collection of acute and convalescent COVID-19 samples took place in the United States, Italy and Spain. PBMCs, B-cell-depleted T cells, or T cells were the source of the cDNA or gDNA that made up the material.

From germline, CDR1 is KGHDR and CDR2 SFDVKD. CDR3 length: 12 amino acids. V was clipped by 9 bases and J by 6 bases, with 14 bases between them. Per the study methods: It was from reference gene primer amplification that nucleated cell counts were estimated. Sequenced by immunoSEQ multiplex PCR; TCRdb stores in-frame clones only, minus some. The V and J calls and the clone size are those of that table, but D and trimming were determined from the DNA. The profile shows about 240,000 clones, approximately 90% of them singletons. J is TRBJ2-7 and V is TRBV24-1, with D possibly TRBD2 on 5 matching bases. This TCR was recovered from a man in his sixties who had recovered from COVID-19. Sequencing was carried out using peripheral blood. The CDR3 sequence is CATARREGEQYF. CDR3 DNA sequence: TGTGCCACCGCCCGTCGGGAAGGCGAGCAGTACTTC.